The clone carrying this TCR beta chain is a singleton in its sample. This sample was included in a study of blood T cells in healthy people across ages. It was with a sample-barcoded 5' primer and a J-beta primer mix that a second PCR of roughly 7 to 11 cycles was run. Template switching added a 12-random-nucleotide identifier to every cDNA molecule. TCRdb used MiXCR to reprocess the 5' RACE reads, holding one entry per CDR3 protein. The profile covers fewer than 2,000,000 distinct CDR3 sequences, with more than 35% appearing a single time and roughly 23% taken by the ten largest. The CDR3 is made up of 15 amino acids. CDR1 is DFQATT and CDR2 is SNEGSKA in the germline V gene (reference sequence). Trimming took 2 bases from V and 7 from J; bases not matched to a gene: 8.

Sequenced sample: blood. The chain joins TRBV20-1 to TRBJ2-1, with TRBD2 matching 10 bases. The sequence came from a human donor in good health. CDR3 coding DNA: TGCAGTGCTAGATCGAAGCGGGGGGGCCTTAATGAGCAGTTCTTC. This encodes CSARSKRGGLNEQFF.